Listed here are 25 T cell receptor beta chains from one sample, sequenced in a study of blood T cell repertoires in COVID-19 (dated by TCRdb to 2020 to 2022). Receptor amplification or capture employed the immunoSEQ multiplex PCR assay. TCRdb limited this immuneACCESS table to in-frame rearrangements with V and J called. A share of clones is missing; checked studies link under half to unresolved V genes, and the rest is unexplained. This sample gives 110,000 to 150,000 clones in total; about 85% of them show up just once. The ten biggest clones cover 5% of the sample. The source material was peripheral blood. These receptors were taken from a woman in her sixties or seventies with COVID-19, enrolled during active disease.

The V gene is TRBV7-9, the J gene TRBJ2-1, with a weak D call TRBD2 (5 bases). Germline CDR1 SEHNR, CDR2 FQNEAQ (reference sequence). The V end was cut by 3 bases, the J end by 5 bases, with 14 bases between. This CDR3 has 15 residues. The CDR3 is CASSFTGIGNNEQFF. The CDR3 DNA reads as TGTGCCAGCAGCTTCACGGGAATAGGGAACAATGAGCAGTTCTTC.

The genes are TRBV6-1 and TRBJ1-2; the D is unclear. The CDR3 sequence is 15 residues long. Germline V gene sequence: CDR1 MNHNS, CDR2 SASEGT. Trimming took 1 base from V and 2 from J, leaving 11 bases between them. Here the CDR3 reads CASSEVAKANYGYTF. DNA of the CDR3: TGTGCCAGCAGTGAAGTAGCCAAGGCGAACTATGGCTACACCTTC.

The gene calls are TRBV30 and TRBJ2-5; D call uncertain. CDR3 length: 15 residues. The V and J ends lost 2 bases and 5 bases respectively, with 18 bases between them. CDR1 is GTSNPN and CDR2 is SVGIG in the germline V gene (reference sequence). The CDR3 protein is CAWSPLSLVRETQYF. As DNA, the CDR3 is TGTGCCTGGAGTCCACTCTCCTTGGTCCGGGAGACCCAGTACTTC.

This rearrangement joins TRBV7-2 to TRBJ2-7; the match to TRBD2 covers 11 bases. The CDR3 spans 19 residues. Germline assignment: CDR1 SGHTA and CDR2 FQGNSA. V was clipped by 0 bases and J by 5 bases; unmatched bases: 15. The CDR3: CASSLALSGGAKRADEQYF. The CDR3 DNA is TGTGCCAGCAGCTTAGCGCTTAGCGGGGGGGCAAAGCGAGCGGACGAGCAGTACTTC.

The CDR3: CASSSPGTAREQYF. The CDR3 DNA is TGTGCCAGCAGTTCCCCCGGGACAGCTCGCGAGCAGTACTTC. The rearrangement uses TRBV28 and TRBJ2-7; TRBD1 matches at 7 bases. The CDR3 runs 14 residues. J lost 6 bases, V lost 4 bases, and 9 bases had no gene match. The germline V gene encodes CDR1 MDHEN and CDR2 SYDVKM.

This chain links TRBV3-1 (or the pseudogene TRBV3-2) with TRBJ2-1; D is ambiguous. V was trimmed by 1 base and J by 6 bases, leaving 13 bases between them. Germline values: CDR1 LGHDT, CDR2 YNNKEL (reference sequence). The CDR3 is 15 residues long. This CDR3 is CASSQGWAARNEQFF. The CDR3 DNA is TGTGCCAGCAGCCAAGGGTGGGCAGCCCGCAATGAGCAGTTCTTC.

The CDR3 DNA follows: TGTGCCAGCAGTTTTCAGGGGTTTCCCTACAATGAGCAGTTCTTC. This gives the protein CASSFQGFPYNEQFF. The chain recombines TRBV2 with TRBJ2-1, with D possibly being TRBD1 (6 bases). From germline, CDR1 is SNHLY and CDR2 FYNNEI. The CDR3 contains 15 residues. Trimming cost V 5 bases and J 2 bases, with 13 bases left between them.

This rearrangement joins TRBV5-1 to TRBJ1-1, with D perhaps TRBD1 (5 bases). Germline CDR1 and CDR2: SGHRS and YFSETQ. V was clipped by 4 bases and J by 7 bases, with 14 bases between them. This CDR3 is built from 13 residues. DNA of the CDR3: TGCGCCAGCAGCGGGCTCGGGGGTGGTGAAGCTTTCTTT. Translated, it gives CASSGLGGGEAFF.

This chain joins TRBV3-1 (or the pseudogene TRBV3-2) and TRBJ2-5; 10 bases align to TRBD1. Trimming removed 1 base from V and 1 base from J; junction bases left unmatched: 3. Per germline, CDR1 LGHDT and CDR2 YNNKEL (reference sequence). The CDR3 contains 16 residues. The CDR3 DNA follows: TGTGCCAGCAGCCAAGGACGGACAGGGGGCCAAGAGACCCAGTACTTC. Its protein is CASSQGRTGGQETQYF.

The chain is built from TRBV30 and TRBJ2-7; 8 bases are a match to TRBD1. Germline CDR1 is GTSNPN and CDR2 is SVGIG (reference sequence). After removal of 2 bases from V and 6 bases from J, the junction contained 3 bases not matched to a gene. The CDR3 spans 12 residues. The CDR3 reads CAWSRQGSEQYF. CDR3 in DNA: TGTGCCTGGAGTCGACAGGGGTCCGAGCAGTACTTC.

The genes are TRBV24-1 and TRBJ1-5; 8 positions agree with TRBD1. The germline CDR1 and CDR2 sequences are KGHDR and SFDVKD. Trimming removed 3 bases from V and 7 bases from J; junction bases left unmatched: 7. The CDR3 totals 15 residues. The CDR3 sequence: CATSDATGGGQPQHF. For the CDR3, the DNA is TGTGCCACCAGTGATGCCACAGGGGGTGGCCAGCCCCAGCATTTT.

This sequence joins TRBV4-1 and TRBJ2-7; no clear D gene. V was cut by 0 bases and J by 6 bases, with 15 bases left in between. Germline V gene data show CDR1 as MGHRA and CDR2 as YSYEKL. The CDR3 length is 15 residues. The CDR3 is CASSQDWAALGEQYF. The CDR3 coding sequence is TGCGCCAGCAGCCAAGATTGGGCAGCTTTGGGCGAGCAGTACTTC.

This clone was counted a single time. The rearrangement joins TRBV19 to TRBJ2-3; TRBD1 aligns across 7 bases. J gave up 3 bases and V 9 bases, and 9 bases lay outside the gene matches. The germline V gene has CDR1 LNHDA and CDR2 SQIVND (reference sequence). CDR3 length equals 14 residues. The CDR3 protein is CASTDGTVTDTQYF. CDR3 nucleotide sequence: TGTGCCAGCACTGACGGGACAGTTACAGATACGCAGTATTTT.

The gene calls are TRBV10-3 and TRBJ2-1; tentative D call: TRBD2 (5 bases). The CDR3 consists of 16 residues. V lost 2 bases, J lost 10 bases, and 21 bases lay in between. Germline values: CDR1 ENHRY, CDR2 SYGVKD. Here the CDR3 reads CAISESIGSAEPEQFF. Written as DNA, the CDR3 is TGTGCCATCAGTGAGAGTATCGGTAGCGCGGAACCCGAGCAGTTCTTC.

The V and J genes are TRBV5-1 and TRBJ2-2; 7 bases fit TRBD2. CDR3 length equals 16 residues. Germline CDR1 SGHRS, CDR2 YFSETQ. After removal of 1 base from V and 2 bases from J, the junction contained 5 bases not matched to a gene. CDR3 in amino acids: CASSLNGGTNTGELFF. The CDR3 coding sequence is TGCGCCAGCAGCTTGAACGGGGGGACCAACACCGGGGAGCTGTTTTTT.

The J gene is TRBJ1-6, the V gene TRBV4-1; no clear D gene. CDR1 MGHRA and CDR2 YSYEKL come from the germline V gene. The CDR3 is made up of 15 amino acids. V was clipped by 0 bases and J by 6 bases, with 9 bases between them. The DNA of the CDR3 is TGCGCCAGCAGCCAAGACAGGATCCTTAATTCACCCCTCCACTTT. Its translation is CASSQDRILNSPLHF.

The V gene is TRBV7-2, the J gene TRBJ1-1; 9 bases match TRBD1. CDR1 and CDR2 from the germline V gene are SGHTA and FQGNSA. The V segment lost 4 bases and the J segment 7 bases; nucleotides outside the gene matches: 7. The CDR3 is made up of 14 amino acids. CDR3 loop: CASSSPGQGLEAFF. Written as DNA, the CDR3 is TGTGCCAGCAGCTCCCCGGGACAGGGCCTTGAAGCTTTCTTT.

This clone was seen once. This chain's CDR3 is CASSLTGTSMLGELFF. Here the CDR3 DNA reads TGTGCCAGCAGTTTAACCGGGACTAGTATGTTGGGGGAGCTGTTTTTT. The chain recombines TRBV2 with TRBJ2-2, with 8 bases lining up with TRBD2. J was trimmed by 8 bases and V by 5 bases; bases with no gene match: 13. Germline V lookup: CDR1 SNHLY, CDR2 FYNNEI. The CDR3 sequence is 16 residues long.

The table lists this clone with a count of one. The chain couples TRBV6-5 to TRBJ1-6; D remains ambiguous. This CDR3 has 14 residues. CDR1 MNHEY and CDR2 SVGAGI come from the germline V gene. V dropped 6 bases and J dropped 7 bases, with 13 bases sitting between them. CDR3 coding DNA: TGTGCCAGCAGAAACCAAGGGAGGAATTCACCCCTCCACTTT. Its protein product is CASRNQGRNSPLHF.

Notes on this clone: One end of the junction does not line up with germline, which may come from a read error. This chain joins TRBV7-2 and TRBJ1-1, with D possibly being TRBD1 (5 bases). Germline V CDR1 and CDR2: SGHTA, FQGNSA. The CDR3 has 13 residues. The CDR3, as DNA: TGTGCCAGCAGCTCCAGGGCCCAAGTAGCAGCTTTTTTT. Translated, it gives CASSSRAQVAAFF.

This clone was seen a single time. In DNA, the CDR3 is TGCGCCAGCATCACTTCCTACGAGCAGTACTTC. It translates to CASITSYEQYF. This sequence joins TRBV10-1 and TRBJ2-7; D call uncertain. The length of the CDR3 is 11 residues. The V end lost 7 bases, the J end lost 1 base, and 5 bases lay between the germline ends. Germline CDR1 WNHNN, CDR2 SYGVQD (reference sequence).

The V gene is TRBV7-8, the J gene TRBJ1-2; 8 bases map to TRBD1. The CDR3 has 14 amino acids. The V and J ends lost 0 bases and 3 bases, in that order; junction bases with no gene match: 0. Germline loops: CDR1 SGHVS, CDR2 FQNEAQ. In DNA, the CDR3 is TGTGCCAGCAGCTTAGCGGACAGGGACTATGGCTACACCTTC. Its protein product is CASSLADRDYGYTF.

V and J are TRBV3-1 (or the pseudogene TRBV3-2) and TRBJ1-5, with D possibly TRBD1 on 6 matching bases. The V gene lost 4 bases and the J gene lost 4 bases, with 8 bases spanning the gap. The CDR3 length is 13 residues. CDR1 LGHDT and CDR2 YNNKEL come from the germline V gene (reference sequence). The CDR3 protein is CASSRQGNQPQHF. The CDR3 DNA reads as TGTGCCAGCAGCCGCCAGGGGAATCAGCCCCAGCATTTT.

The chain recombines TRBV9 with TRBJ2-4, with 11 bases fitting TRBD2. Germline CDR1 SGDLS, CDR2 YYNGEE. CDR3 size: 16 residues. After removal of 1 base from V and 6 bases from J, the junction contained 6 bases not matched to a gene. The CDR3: CASSVTASGGINIQYF. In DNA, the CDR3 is TGTGCCAGCAGCGTAACAGCTAGCGGGGGGATAAACATTCAGTACTTC. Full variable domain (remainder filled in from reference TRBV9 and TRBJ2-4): DSGVTQTPKHLITATGQRVTLRCSPRSGDLSVYWYQQSLDQGLQFLIQYYNGEERAKGNILERFSAQQFPDLHSELNLSSLELGDSALYFCASSVTASGGINIQYFGAGTRLSVL.

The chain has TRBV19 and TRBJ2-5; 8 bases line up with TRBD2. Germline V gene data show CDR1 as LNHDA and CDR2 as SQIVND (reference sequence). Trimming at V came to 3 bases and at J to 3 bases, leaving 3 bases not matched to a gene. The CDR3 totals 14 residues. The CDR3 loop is CASSMGAGEETQYF. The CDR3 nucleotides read TGTGCCAGTAGTATGGGAGCGGGGGAAGAGACCCAGTACTTC.